These 32 T cell receptor beta chains originate from one sample sequenced in a study of shared clonotypes between healthy human individuals (dated by TCRdb to 2018 to 2021). Receptor libraries were prepared by the immunoSEQ multiplex PCR assay. TCRdb mirrors the immuneACCESS table, restricted to in-frame sequences. Some clones are absent from its copies; in checked studies, under half trace to an unresolved V gene, and the reason for the others is unknown. The sample yields some 2.1 million clones; over 85% were counted once. Approximately 0.13% of the sample is in the top ten clones. Sequencing used naive CD4+ T cells sorted from blood. Reading the label with the study, this specimen's cell subset or site is: CD45RA+ positively selected. All receptors come from a young man in good health.

V and J are TRBV7-9 and TRBJ1-1; 7 nucleotides line up with TRBD1. With V trimmed by 5 bases and J by 0 bases, 9 bases remained unmatched. The CDR3 is 16 residues long. Looked up from germline, CDR1 is SEHNR and CDR2 is FQNEAQ (reference sequence). The CDR3: CASSLWTGSMNTEAFF. The CDR3 bases are TGTGCCAGCAGCCTGTGGACAGGCTCAATGAACACTGAAGCTTTCTTT.

As concerns this clone: The sample has other DNA sequences that encode this CDR3 too. V gene TRBV5-1 combines with J gene TRBJ2-7; D ambiguous. Germline V gene data show CDR1 as SGHRS and CDR2 as YFSETQ. The CDR3 runs 14 residues. Trimming took off 3 bases at V and 2 bases at J, with 12 bases between the two ends. The CDR3 sequence: CASSSLQETYEQYF. CDR3 DNA sequence: TGCGCCAGCAGCTCTTTACAAGAGACCTACGAGCAGTACTTC.

This clone was seen a few times. The gene calls are TRBV2 and TRBJ1-1; D perhaps matches TRBD1 (6 bases). The CDR3 length is 15 residues. Trimming left V 9 bases short and J 1 base short, with 18 bases between. Looked up from germline, CDR1 is SNHLY and CDR2 is FYNNEI. CDR3 in DNA: TGTGCCAGAACCTCGAGCCTGGGACAGAACACTGAAGCTTTCTTT. The encoded protein is CARTSSLGQNTEAFF.

This chain uses TRBV28 with TRBJ2-2; tentatively, D is TRBD1 (6 bases). V was pared by 11 bases and J by 1 base, with 14 bases between. The CDR3 is 14 amino acids. Germline CDR1 and CDR2: MDHEN and SYDVKM. The CDR3 region is CAAHDRLNTGELFF. The CDR3 nucleotides are TGTGCCGCCCATGACAGGCTGAACACCGGGGAGCTGTTTTTT.

V usage is TRBV18 and J usage is TRBJ2-7, with D unresolved. Trimming took off 5 bases at V and 0 bases at J, with 11 bases between the two ends. The CDR3 totals 14 residues. The germline CDR1 and CDR2 sequences are KGHSH and LQKENI. The CDR3 loop reads CASSNGRSSYEQYF. The CDR3 DNA reads TGTGCCAGCTCAAATGGACGGTCCTCCTACGAGCAGTACTTC.

This chain joins TRBV11-2 and TRBJ2-1; TRBD1 aligns across 8 bases. The CDR3 is made up of 15 amino acids. Germline loops: CDR1 SGHAT, CDR2 FQNNGV. J gave up 8 bases and V 4 bases, and 10 bases lay outside the gene matches. CDR3 in DNA: TGTGCCAGCAGCTCCAGGGGGCTAGCGTCAGATGAGCAGTTCTTC. Translated, it gives CASSSRGLASDEQFF.

The chain is built from TRBV7-3 and TRBJ1-1; D gene uncertain. With 2 bases removed from V and 12 bases from J, the gap between germline ends came to 16 bases. Germline CDR1 SGHTA, CDR2 FQGTGA. This CDR3 comprises 13 residues. Here the CDR3 reads CASSLEGGFPPFF. In DNA, the CDR3 is TGTGCCAGCAGCTTAGAGGGAGGGTTTCCTCCTTTCTTT.

V and J are TRBV7-2 and TRBJ2-1; D is perhaps TRBD1 (5 bases). Germline-derived CDR1 and CDR2 are SGHTA and FQGNSA. This CDR3 region has 12 residues. The V gene lost 5 bases and the J gene lost 8 bases, with 10 bases spanning the gap. As DNA, the CDR3 is TGTGCCAGCAGCCTAGGGGCCTATGAGCAGTTCTTC. The encoded protein is CASSLGAYEQFF.

The rearrangement joins TRBV20-1 to TRBJ2-1; D ambiguous. The ends were cut back, 0 bases at V and 10 bases at J, with 7 bases in the middle. Germline CDR1 is DFQATT and CDR2 is SNEGSKA (reference sequence). The length of the CDR3 is 11 residues. The CDR3 nucleotides are TGCAGTGCTAGAGAAGACGGGGAGCAGTTCTTC. Its translation is CSAREDGEQFF.

Remarks on this clone: The same CDR3 can be traced to other DNA sequences in this sample. The chain uses TRBV6-5 and TRBJ2-7; D is unresolved. Trimming took off 0 bases at V and 3 bases at J, with 9 bases between the two ends. The CDR3 is 14 residues long. The germline CDR1 and CDR2 sequences are MNHEY and SVGAGI. The CDR3 region has the DNA TGTGCCAGCAGTTACTCAGCCAGCAGCTACGAGCAGTACTTC. It is translated as CASSYSASSYEQYF.

The rearrangement links TRBV27 to TRBJ1-5; possibly TRBD1 for D (5 bases). Germline-derived CDR1 and CDR2 are MNHEY and SMNVEV (reference sequence). The germline V and J ends were trimmed by 5 bases and 3 bases, with 11 bases remaining between them. This CDR3 comprises 14 residues. The CDR3 coding sequence is TGTGCCAGCAGTAAAAGGGGCCCCAATCAGCCCCAGCATTTT. The encoded protein is CASSKRGPNQPQHF.

As concerns this clone: This same CDR3 is encoded by further DNA sequences in the sample. The genes are TRBV7-9 and TRBJ1-1; 9 nucleotides line up with TRBD1. J gave up 3 bases and V 5 bases, and 4 bases lay outside the gene matches. Germline assignment: CDR1 SEHNR and CDR2 FQNEAQ (reference sequence). The CDR3 length is 14 residues. The CDR3 DNA reads TGTGCCAGCAGCCTGACAGGGGGAGACACTGAAGCTTTCTTT. It is translated as CASSLTGGDTEAFF.

The CDR3 region has the DNA TGTGCCAGCTCACAGGACATTATCACCGGGGAGCTGTTTTTT. Translating it yields CASSQDIITGELFF. The rearrangement uses TRBV18 and TRBJ2-2; the D gene is possibly TRBD1 (5 bases). This CDR3 is 14 amino acids long. Germline V gene sequence: CDR1 KGHSH, CDR2 LQKENI. V was clipped by 4 bases and J by 4 bases, with 10 bases between them.

The chain is built from TRBV4-1 and TRBJ2-1; TRBD1 might be the D (6 bases). CDR3 length equals 16 residues. Per the germline V gene, CDR1 is MGHRA and CDR2 is YSYEKL. V was pared by 4 bases and J by 3 bases, with 16 bases between. CDR3 DNA sequence: TGCGCCAGCAGCCTTGGGGGCGGGCAGTACTACAATGAGCAGTTCTTC. Translation gives CASSLGGGQYYNEQFF.

This clone was found once. The rearrangement links TRBV5-1 to TRBJ2-7; D tentatively reads TRBD1 or TRBD2 (5 bases each). The CDR3 length is 15 residues. The V gene's germline CDR1 is SGHRS and CDR2 YFSETQ. Between the trimmed V and J ends, which lost 2 bases and 4 bases, there was a span of 16 bases. CDR3 sequence reads: CASSLRTGLGYEQYF. DNA for the CDR3: TGCGCCAGCAGCTTAAGGACGGGGCTAGGGTACGAGCAGTACTTC.

The chain carries TRBV18 and TRBJ1-1, with TRBD1 matching over 8 bases. The J segment lost 1 base and the V segment lost 4 bases, leaving 8 bases of the junction unmatched. CDR1 is KGHSH, CDR2 LQKENI, per germline. The CDR3 has 16 amino acids. CDR3 DNA sequence: TGTGCCAGCTCACTAATGACAGGGGCTGGGAACACTGAAGCTTTCTTT. Protein sequence: CASSLMTGAGNTEAFF. Drawing the rest from reference TRBV18 and TRBJ1-1, the complete variable domain is NAGVMQNPRHLVRRRGQEARLRCSPMKGHSHVYWYRQLPEEGLKFMVYLQKENIIDESGMPKERFSAEFPKEGPSILRIQQVVRGDSAAYFCASSLMTGAGNTEAFFGQGTRLTVV.

The rearrangement joins TRBV30 to TRBJ1-5; no clear D gene. The ends were cut back, 2 bases at V and 3 bases at J, with 11 bases in the middle. CDR3 length equals 14 residues. Germline V gene data show CDR1 as GTSNPN and CDR2 as SVGIG (reference sequence). CDR3 in DNA: TGTGCCTGGAGTCGGCAGGCTTCCAATCAGCCCCAGCATTTT. Its protein is CAWSRQASNQPQHF.

The CDR3 region has the DNA TGTGCCAGCAGCTTATGGCAGGGTCGGGAGACCCAGTACTTC. Translation gives CASSLWQGRETQYF. V gene TRBV7-2 combines with J gene TRBJ2-5; weak D call: TRBD1 (5 bases). The germline CDR1 and CDR2 sequences are SGHTA and FQGNSA. Deletions cut 2 bases from V and 5 bases from J, with 12 bases between. The CDR3 loop spans 14 amino acids.

This clone was found once. The V gene is TRBV10-3, the J gene TRBJ2-7; D possibly corresponds to TRBD2 (7 bases). CDR3 length: 15 residues. Per germline, CDR1 ENHRY and CDR2 SYGVKD. Trimming pared 5 bases from V and 2 bases from J, leaving 16 bases between. The chain's CDR3 is CAISSHEGGAYEQYF. The CDR3 bases are TGTGCCATCAGTTCTCACGAGGGGGGGGCCTACGAGCAGTACTTC.

This clone occurred once. The V call is TRBV5-1, the J call TRBJ2-2; the match to TRBD1 covers 9 bases. Trimming took 4 bases from V and 5 from J; bases not matched to a gene: 9. The length of the CDR3 is 16 residues. CDR1 and CDR2 (germline): SGHRS, YFSETQ. Here the CDR3 reads CASSELQGAQTGELFF. The CDR3 DNA follows: TGCGCCAGCAGCGAACTACAGGGGGCGCAAACCGGGGAGCTGTTTTTT.

This clone was seen just once. The chain carries TRBV4-1 and TRBJ2-1; TRBD2 aligns across 11 bases. From germline, CDR1 is MGHRA and CDR2 YSYEKL. Unmatched junction bases numbered 6, after V lost 2 bases and J lost 9 bases. CDR3 length: 15 amino acids. CDR3: CASSQQTSGRIEQFF. As DNA, the CDR3 is TGCGCCAGCAGCCAACAAACTAGCGGGAGAATTGAGCAGTTCTTC.

V is TRBV7-9 and J is TRBJ1-5; 8 nucleotides agree with TRBD1. In germline, CDR1 is SEHNR, CDR2 FQNEAQ (reference sequence). V gave up 5 bases and J gave up 5 bases; unmatched junction bases: 5. The CDR3 contains 14 residues. CDR3: CASSPDRADQPQHF. CDR3 DNA: TGTGCCAGCAGCCCGGACAGGGCTGATCAGCCCCAGCATTTT.

The chain has TRBV30 and TRBJ2-5; 8 bases are shared with TRBD1. The CDR3 spans 15 residues. Looked up from germline, CDR1 is GTSNPN and CDR2 is SVGIG (reference sequence). Trimming cost V 0 bases and J 1 base; bases outside gene matches: 4. CDR3 sequence (DNA): TGTGCCTGGAGTGTCGGGACAGGAGTCCAAGAGACCCAGTACTTC. Translation: CAWSVGTGVQETQYF. The full variable domain, completed using reference TRBV30 and TRBJ2-5, is SQTIHQWPATLVQPVGSPLSLECTVEGTSNPNLYWYRQAAGRGLQLLFYSVGIGQISSEVPQNLSASRPQDRQFILSSKKLLLSDSGFYLCAWSVGTGVQETQYFGPGTRLLVL.

The rearrangement links TRBV6-1 to TRBJ1-1; D gene uncertain. The V gene's germline CDR1 is MNHNS and CDR2 SASEGT. With 6 bases removed from V and 4 bases from J, the gap between germline ends came to 12 bases. The CDR3 contains 13 residues. The CDR3 loop is CASRWTGSTEAFF. The CDR3 coding sequence is TGTGCCAGCAGATGGACCGGGAGCACTGAAGCTTTCTTT.

The V gene is TRBV7-3, the J gene TRBJ2-4; maybe TRBD2 (6 bases). Looked up from germline, CDR1 is SGHTA and CDR2 is FQGTGA. With 2 bases removed from V and 6 bases from J, the gap between germline ends came to 11 bases. The CDR3 spans 14 residues. The CDR3 is CASSLGQGGNIQYF. Here the CDR3 DNA reads TGTGCCAGCAGCTTAGGGCAGGGAGGAAACATTCAGTACTTC.

To note about this clone: The same CDR3 arises from other DNA sequences in this sample as well. V and J are TRBV6-5 and TRBJ2-2, with a tentative D call TRBD2 (6 bases). CDR3 length equals 13 residues. V lost 5 bases to trimming and J lost 6 bases, with 10 bases between them. Looked up from germline, CDR1 is MNHEY and CDR2 is SVGAGI. CDR3 DNA sequence: TGTGCCAGCAGTCCCACTAGCCCCGGGGAGCTGTTTTTT. Its protein product is CASSPTSPGELFF.

This chain links TRBV27 with TRBJ2-1, with 7 bases matching TRBD2. V shed 2 bases, J shed 4 bases, and the junction held 11 bases outside the gene matches. Germline lookup yields CDR1 MNHEY and CDR2 SMNVEV (reference sequence). This CDR3 comprises 17 residues. The CDR3 loop reads CASSLVAVAGRYNEQFF. CDR3 bases: TGTGCCAGCAGTTTAGTCGCCGTAGCGGGCAGATACAATGAGCAGTTCTTC.

This chain links TRBV4-2 with TRBJ2-5, with TRBD1 identical over 8 bases. Trimming cost V 0 bases and J 1 base; bases outside gene matches: 1. CDR1 is LGHNA and CDR2 is YNFKEQ in the germline V gene. There are 15 residues in the CDR3. As DNA, the CDR3 is TGTGCCAGCAGCCAAGATCAGGGGGCCCAAGAGACCCAGTACTTC. Encoded protein: CASSQDQGAQETQYF.

The genes are TRBV7-9 and TRBJ2-3; D might be TRBD2 (5 bases). The CDR3 is 19 residues long. V lost 1 base, J lost 2 bases, and 22 bases lay in between. The V gene's germline CDR1 is SEHNR and CDR2 FQNEAQ (reference sequence). The CDR3 here is CASSLVWEWGVGHTDTQYF. The CDR3 DNA sequence: TGTGCCAGCAGCTTAGTCTGGGAATGGGGAGTAGGTCACACAGATACGCAGTATTTT.

The chain has TRBV6-5 and TRBJ1-1, with D perhaps matching TRBD1 (5 bases). CDR1 is MNHEY and CDR2 is SVGAGI in the germline V gene. Trimming shortened V by 7 bases and J by 7 bases, and 16 bases separated the two germline ends. The CDR3 has 13 residues. The CDR3 DNA follows: TGTGCCAGCATAAAGAGAGACAGCCTTGAAGCTTTCTTT. Its protein product is CASIKRDSLEAFF.

Points on this clone: The sample carries other DNA sequences with the same CDR3. The genes are TRBV5-4 and TRBJ2-7; D gene uncertain. The CDR3 is made up of 14 amino acids. Germline V CDR1 and CDR2: SGHNT, YYREEE (reference sequence). Trimming took off 0 bases at V and 0 bases at J, with 7 bases between the two ends. The CDR3 coding sequence is TGTGCCAGCAGCTTGGACCGCTACTCCTACGAGCAGTACTTC. Residues: CASSLDRYSYEQYF.

This clone was picked up many times. The J gene is TRBJ1-3, the V gene TRBV30; D is uncertain. CDR1 and CDR2 from the germline V gene are GTSNPN and SVGIG (reference sequence). The CDR3 is 12 residues long. Trimming removed 5 bases from V and 3 bases from J, with 8 bases in between. CDR3 DNA: TGTGCCTGGGCCCCCAGTGGAAACACCATATATTTT. Translation gives CAWAPSGNTIYF.